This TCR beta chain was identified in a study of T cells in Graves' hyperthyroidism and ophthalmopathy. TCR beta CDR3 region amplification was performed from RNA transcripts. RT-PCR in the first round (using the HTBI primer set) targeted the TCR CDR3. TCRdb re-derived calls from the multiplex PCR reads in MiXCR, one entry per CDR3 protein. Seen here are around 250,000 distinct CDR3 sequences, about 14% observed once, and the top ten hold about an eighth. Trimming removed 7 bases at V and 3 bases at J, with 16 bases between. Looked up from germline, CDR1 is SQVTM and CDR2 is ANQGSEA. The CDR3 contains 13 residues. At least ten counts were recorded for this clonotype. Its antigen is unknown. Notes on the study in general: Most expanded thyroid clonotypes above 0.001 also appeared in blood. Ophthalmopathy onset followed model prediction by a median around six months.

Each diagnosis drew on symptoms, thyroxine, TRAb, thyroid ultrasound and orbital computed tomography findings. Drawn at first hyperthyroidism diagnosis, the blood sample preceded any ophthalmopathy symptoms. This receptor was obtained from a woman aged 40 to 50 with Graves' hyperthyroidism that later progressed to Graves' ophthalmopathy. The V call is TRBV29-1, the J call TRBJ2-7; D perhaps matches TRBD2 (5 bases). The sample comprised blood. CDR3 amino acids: CSGIGGPYYEQYF. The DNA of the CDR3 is TGCAGCGGCATTGGAGGCCCCTACTACGAGCAGTACTTC.